The 29 T cell receptor beta chains below were found in one sample sequenced in a study of blood T cell repertoires in COVID-19. Clones were sequenced by immunoSEQ multiplex PCR, and TCRdb holds only the in-frame ones, with some missing. The sample records 200,000 to 250,000 clones, approximately 86% being singletons. Sequenced: peripheral blood. The origin of the receptors is a woman aged 65 to 85 with active or convalescent COVID-19.

V usage is TRBV19 and J usage is TRBJ2-3, with TRBD2 matching 11 bases. The CDR3 runs to 15 residues. The V gene's germline CDR1 is LNHDA and CDR2 SQIVND (reference sequence). With 6 bases clipped from V and 2 bases from J, the junction kept 4 bases outside the gene matches. The CDR3 sequence: CASSVAGGITDTQYF. The CDR3 coding sequence is TGTGCCAGTAGCGTAGCGGGGGGGATCACAGATACGCAGTATTTT. Full variable domain (remainder filled in from reference TRBV19 and TRBJ2-3): DGGITQSPKYLFRKEGQNVTLSCEQNLNHDAMYWYRQDPGQGLRLIYYSQIVNDFQKGDIAEGYSVSREKKESFPLTVTSAQKNPTAFYLCASSVAGGITDTQYFGPGTRLTVL.

The gene calls are TRBV7-9 and TRBJ1-2; D not resolved. Germline V gives CDR1 SEHNR, CDR2 FQNEAQ (reference sequence). The germline V and J ends were trimmed by 1 base and 1 base, with 7 bases remaining between them. This CDR3 is 14 amino acids long. The CDR3 sequence: CASSLGADNYGYTF. Written as DNA, the CDR3 is TGTGCCAGCAGCTTAGGTGCGGATAACTATGGCTACACCTTC.

CDR3 nucleotide sequence: TGTGCCAGCAGCGAGGACAGGGGCGTTTGGCCCCAGCATTTT. Amino acid sequence: CASSEDRGVWPQHF. The V gene is TRBV7-2, the J gene TRBJ1-5, with 9 nucleotides matching TRBD1. V lost 5 bases and J lost 9; bases outside the gene matches: 8. CDR1 SGHTA and CDR2 FQGNSA come from the germline V gene. The CDR3 sequence is 14 residues long. Filled out from reference TRBV7-2 and TRBJ1-5, the complete variable domain reads GAGVSQSPSNKVTEKGKDVELRCDPISGHTALYWYRQSLGQGLEFLIYFQGNSAPDKSGLPSDRFSAERTGGSVSTLTIQRTQQEDSAVYLCASSEDRGVWPQHFGDGTRLSIL.

This chain uses TRBV5-6 with TRBJ1-4; 7 bases map to TRBD1. Germline assignment: CDR1 SGHDT and CDR2 YYEEEE. V dropped 1 base and J dropped 10; count of bases not matched to a gene: 1. The CDR3 runs to 12 residues. The CDR3 protein is CASSLRGPKLFF. For the CDR3, the DNA is TGTGCCAGCAGCTTGAGGGGGCCAAAACTGTTTTTT. Full variable domain (rest looked up from reference TRBV5-6 and TRBJ1-4): DAGVTQSPTHLIKTRGQQVTLRCSPKSGHDTVSWYQQALGQGPQFIFQYYEEEERQRGNFPDRFSGHQFPNYSSELNVNALLLGDSALYLCASSLRGPKLFFGSGTQLSVL.

This clone was observed a handful of times. The J gene is TRBJ1-6, the V gene TRBV6-1; D is ambiguous. Trimming removed 2 bases from V and 3 bases from J, with 8 bases in between. Germline values: CDR1 MNHNS, CDR2 SASEGT. The CDR3 runs 15 residues. CDR3 DNA sequence: TGTGCCAGCAGTGAAAGAGTCATCTATAATTCACCCCTCCACTTT. Its translation: CASSERVIYNSPLHF.

The rearrangement links TRBV11-3 to TRBJ2-3; no clear D gene. The CDR3 spans 13 residues. From germline, CDR1 is SGHNT and CDR2 YENEEA. The V end lost 3 bases, the J end lost 1 base, and 5 bases lay between the germline ends. The CDR3 region has the DNA TGTGCCAGCAGCTTTCCAGGCACAGATACGCAGTATTTT. Protein product: CASSFPGTDTQYF.

This clone showed up just once. The chain uses TRBV7-2 and TRBJ1-5; a weak D match, TRBD1 (6 bases). CDR1 is SGHTA, CDR2 FQGNSA, per germline. V was clipped by 5 bases and J by 3 bases, with 11 bases between them. The CDR3 has 14 amino acids. The CDR3 sequence: CASSKDRLNQPQHF. DNA of the CDR3: TGTGCCAGCAGCAAAGACAGGCTCAATCAGCCCCAGCATTTT. Full variable domain (remainder filled in from reference TRBV7-2 and TRBJ1-5): GAGVSQSPSNKVTEKGKDVELRCDPISGHTALYWYRQSLGQGLEFLIYFQGNSAPDKSGLPSDRFSAERTGGSVSTLTIQRTQQEDSAVYLCASSKDRLNQPQHFGDGTRLSIL.

The chain links TRBV2 to TRBJ1-1; D perhaps matches TRBD1 (6 bases). CDR3 length equals 14 residues. Germline V gives CDR1 SNHLY, CDR2 FYNNEI. Deletions cut 6 bases from V and 3 bases from J, with 14 bases between. The CDR3 DNA is TGTGCCAGCAGCCCCCAGGGGTACGACACTGAAGCTTTCTTT. The encoded protein is CASSPQGYDTEAFF.

J is TRBJ2-2 and V is TRBV5-6, with TRBD2 matching over 11 bases. The V segment lost 0 bases and the J segment 3 bases; nucleotides outside the gene matches: 10. The CDR3 is 19 residues long. Germline values: CDR1 SGHDT, CDR2 YYEEEE. CDR3 sequence (DNA): TGTGCCAGCAGCTTGGCCGGCGGTAGCGGGGGGGCCTACACCGGGGAGCTGTTTTTT. This sequence encodes CASSLAGGSGGAYTGELFF.

The chain employs TRBV6-5 and TRBJ1-2, with 8 bases lining up with TRBD1. Germline CDR1 reads MNHEY; CDR2 reads SVGAGI. CDR3 length: 14 amino acids. With 2 bases clipped from V and 2 bases from J, the junction kept 1 base outside the gene matches. The CDR3: CASSYGQGNYGYTF. CDR3 nucleotides: TGTGCCAGCAGTTACGGACAGGGAAACTATGGCTACACCTTC.

The chain employs TRBV5-8 and TRBJ1-1; D is uncertain. CDR1 SGHTS and CDR2 YDEGEE come from the germline V gene. V gave up 0 bases and J gave up 2 bases, with 14 bases separating them. The CDR3 is 16 residues long. Here the CDR3 reads CASSLAGVFRNTEAFF. The CDR3 DNA reads as TGTGCCAGCAGCTTGGCCGGGGTTTTCAGAAACACTGAAGCTTTCTTT.

This clone was detected many times. V gene TRBV6-1 combines with J gene TRBJ1-5, with D tentatively TRBD1 (6 bases). With 2 bases removed from V and 4 bases from J, the gap between germline ends came to 15 bases. This CDR3 has 16 amino acids. Per germline, CDR1 MNHNS and CDR2 SASEGT. In DNA form, the CDR3 reads TGTGCCAGCAGTGAAAGAACAGGGAACCGAAATCAGCCCCAGCATTTT. Translated: CASSERTGNRNQPQHF.

This clone was seen once. The rearrangement uses TRBV2 and TRBJ2-3; 7 bases line up with TRBD1. The CDR3 loop spans 13 amino acids. V dropped 7 bases and J dropped 5; count of bases not matched to a gene: 6. The V gene's germline CDR1 is SNHLY and CDR2 FYNNEI. CDR3 amino acids: CASKKGAIDTQYF. The CDR3 region has the DNA TGTGCCAGCAAGAAGGGGGCTATAGATACGCAGTATTTT.

The chain employs TRBV18 and TRBJ2-7; 10 nucleotides match TRBD1. Germline values: CDR1 KGHSH, CDR2 LQKENI. The junction had 6 bases not matched to a gene; V was cut back by 3 bases and J by 7 bases. The CDR3 loop spans 14 amino acids. CDR3 loop: CASSPGQGTGEQYF. The CDR3 region has the DNA TGTGCCAGCTCACCGGGACAGGGGACCGGAGAGCAGTACTTC.

The table lists this clone with a count of one. This chain links TRBV6-4 with TRBJ1-5; D is ambiguous. The V and J ends lost 2 bases and 0 bases respectively, with 26 bases between them. CDR1 and CDR2 from the germline V gene are MRHNA and SNTAGT. The CDR3 covers 21 residues. The CDR3 DNA reads TGTGCCAGCAGTGACAGAACCAATTCCCCGGGAGGGAACTTTAGCAATCAGCCCCAGCATTTT. This sequence encodes CASSDRTNSPGGNFSNQPQHF.

The chain employs TRBV6-5 and TRBJ1-3; D is undetermined. The CDR3 covers 13 residues. Germline V CDR1 and CDR2: MNHEY, SVGAGI. V lost 5 bases and J 4 bases, leaving 9 bases between the germline ends. This chain's CDR3 is CASSLTRGNTIYF. CDR3 DNA: TGTGCCAGCAGTCTGACTCGGGGAAACACCATATATTTT.

V usage is TRBV7-2 and J usage is TRBJ1-4; possibly TRBD1 for D (6 bases). The CDR3 extends over 16 amino acids. Germline CDR1 reads SGHTA; CDR2 reads FQGNSA. V was cut by 5 bases and J by 7 bases, with 20 bases left in between. The CDR3 DNA reads as TGTGCCAGCAGCCTAAGGCCACAGGGATATCCTGAAAAACTGTTTTTT. This codes for CASSLRPQGYPEKLFF.

The V call is TRBV10-3, the J call TRBJ2-5; 8 bases match TRBD2. Germline loops: CDR1 ENHRY, CDR2 SYGVKD. V lost 8 bases to trimming and J lost 3 bases; unmatched junction nucleotides: 11. The CDR3 is 15 amino acids. CDR3 DNA sequence: TGTGCCATCGGGGTTTCGCGGGGGGTCGAAGAGACCCAGTACTTC. This translates into CAIGVSRGVEETQYF.

This sequence joins TRBV29-1 and TRBJ1-1, with D possibly TRBD1 on 5 matching bases. Trimming left V 4 bases short and J 6 bases short, with 15 bases between. The CDR3 covers 13 residues. CDR1 is SQVTM, CDR2 ANQGSEA, per germline. CDR3 loop: CSVGEGVVSEAFF. DNA of the CDR3: TGCAGCGTTGGGGAAGGGGTAGTGTCTGAAGCTTTCTTT.

The CDR3 DNA follows: TGTGCCAGCAGCCGTATAATAGGGGAAAATTCACCCCTCCACTTT. It encodes CASSRIIGENSPLHF. This rearrangement joins TRBV6-5 to TRBJ1-6; a weak D match, TRBD1 (5 bases). Germline CDR1 and CDR2: MNHEY and SVGAGI. V lost 6 bases to trimming and J lost 7 bases, with 16 bases between them. The CDR3 contains 15 residues.

V gene TRBV4-3 combines with J gene TRBJ2-3; 7 bases align to TRBD1. V gave up 3 bases and J gave up 4 bases; unmatched junction bases: 7. The CDR3 loop spans 15 amino acids. Germline CDR1 reads LGHNA; CDR2 reads YSLEER. CDR3 DNA: TGCGCCAGCAGCCAGTCACAGGGGAGCCCAGATACGCAGTATTTT. Amino acid sequence: CASSQSQGSPDTQYF.

This clone was seen a single time. The rearrangement uses TRBV18 and TRBJ2-2, with D possibly being TRBD2 (5 bases). This CDR3 region has 18 residues. Trimming removed 3 bases from V and 1 base from J, with 18 bases in between. CDR1 is KGHSH and CDR2 is LQKENI in the germline V gene. The DNA of the CDR3 is TGTGCCAGCTCACCGCCTCTCTGGGAGCGGATGAACACCGGGGAGCTGTTTTTT. Translating it yields CASSPPLWERMNTGELFF.

The chain links TRBV7-9 to TRBJ2-2; 7 positions match TRBD1. Germline assignment: CDR1 SEHNR and CDR2 FQNEAQ (reference sequence). The CDR3 is made up of 14 amino acids. The J segment lost 1 base and the V segment lost 11 bases, leaving 7 bases of the junction unmatched. Written as DNA, the CDR3 is TGTGCCGGACATACAGGGGTGAACACCGGGGAGCTGTTTTTT. Translation gives CAGHTGVNTGELFF.

V usage is TRBV3-1 (or the pseudogene TRBV3-2) and J usage is TRBJ1-5; 8 bases match TRBD1. CDR3 length equals 17 residues. Germline V gene data show CDR1 as LGHDT and CDR2 as YNNKEL (reference sequence). V shed 3 bases, J shed 7 bases, and the junction held 14 bases outside the gene matches. CDR3 DNA: TGTGCCAGCAGCCAGTTAATATTGGACAGGGACGAGCAGCCCCAGCATTTT. Translation: CASSQLILDRDEQPQHF.

The chain employs TRBV11-2 and TRBJ2-5, with D tentatively TRBD2 (6 bases). Per the germline V gene, CDR1 is SGHAT and CDR2 is FQNNGV. V lost 8 bases to trimming and J lost 5 bases, with 27 bases between them. CDR3 length: 17 residues. In nucleotides, the CDR3 is TGTGCCAGCGGCGACGCCTACTGGGCGGGGCCCCGGGAGACCCAGTACTTC. Its protein product is CASGDAYWAGPRETQYF.

This chain links TRBV5-8 with TRBJ1-6; D remains unclear. Trimming removed 4 bases from V and 9 bases from J, with 11 bases in between. From germline, CDR1 is SGHTS and CDR2 YDEGEE. This CDR3 is built from 13 residues. This chain's CDR3 is CASSLVRSSPLHF. The CDR3 region has the DNA TGTGCCAGCAGCCTCGTACGGAGTTCACCCCTCCACTTT.

The sample holds one count of this clone. The chain is built from TRBV6-5 and TRBJ1-3, with a possible D match to TRBD1 (5 bases). V was shortened by 6 bases and J by 4 bases, with 16 bases between the two germline ends. The germline CDR1 and CDR2 sequences are MNHEY and SVGAGI. The length of the CDR3 is 15 residues. DNA for the CDR3: TGTGCCAGCAGCCGAGACAGTATCGGAGGAAACACCATATATTTT. Translation: CASSRDSIGGNTIYF.

This chain connects TRBV4-1 to TRBJ2-2, with 8 bases that match TRBD1. V lost 1 base and J lost 3; bases outside the gene matches: 7. The germline gives CDR1 MGHRA, CDR2 YSYEKL. The CDR3 length is 17 residues. The CDR3 DNA is TGCGCCAGCAGCCAAGTGGGCAGGGGGCGCGACACCGGGGAGCTGTTTTTT. Its translation: CASSQVGRGRDTGELFF.

This rearrangement joins TRBV6-5 to TRBJ2-5; 8 positions agree with TRBD2. V lost 8 bases to trimming and J lost 5 bases; unmatched junction nucleotides: 7. The CDR3 covers 13 residues. CDR1 is MNHEY and CDR2 is SVGAGI in the germline V gene. CDR3 sequence (DNA): TGTGCCAGCCTCGGGGGGGTCCAGGAGACCCAGTACTTC. It specifies CASLGGVQETQYF.